Following are 25 T cell receptor beta chains from one sample sequenced in a study of blood T cells in healthy people across ages. The authors ran a second PCR of roughly 6 to 12 cycles using a sample-barcoded 5' primer and a J-beta primer mix. TCRdb redid the calling of the 5' RACE reads with MiXCR, one entry per CDR3 protein. The table records around 990,000 distinct CDR3 sequences, approximately 25% of them present only once. In addition, the sample was reused for a study of T cells of mothers and their children.

The sequenced material came from blood. Receptors originate from a girl aged 2-10 years in good health.

The chain uses TRBV20-1 and TRBJ1-1, with a tentative D call TRBD1 (5 bases). The germline V and J ends were trimmed by 0 bases and 6 bases, with 8 bases remaining between them. Per the germline V gene, CDR1 is DFQATT and CDR2 is SNEGSKA (reference sequence). The CDR3 loop spans 12 amino acids. The CDR3 spells CSAREGGAEAFF. The CDR3 region has the DNA TGCAGTGCTAGAGAGGGAGGGGCTGAAGCTTTCTTT.

The genes are TRBV20-1 and TRBJ2-7; the D is unclear. The CDR3 runs 15 residues. Germline loops: CDR1 DFQATT, CDR2 SNEGSKA (reference sequence). V lost 0 bases, J lost 0 bases, and 12 bases lay in between. CDR3 in amino acids: CSARDASQSSYEQYF. In DNA, the CDR3 is TGCAGTGCTAGAGATGCCTCCCAGAGCTCCTACGAGCAGTACTTC.

V is TRBV2 and J is TRBJ2-7; D perhaps matches TRBD2 (6 bases). The CDR3 extends over 15 amino acids. Germline CDR1 and CDR2: SNHLY and FYNNEI. The V gene lost 8 bases and the J gene lost 2 bases, with 19 bases spanning the gap. The CDR3 bases are TGTGCCAGCGCGGCGGGACGAAGGGGCACCTACGAGCAGTACTTC. Translating gives CASAAGRRGTYEQYF.

V and J are TRBV4-1 and TRBJ2-1; D unclear. The better agreement between TRBJ2-5 and the DNA end casts doubt on the J call. This CDR3 contains 13 residues. The V gene's germline CDR1 is MGHRA and CDR2 YSYEKL. Here the CDR3 reads CASSQDPPGTQYF. CDR3 coding DNA: TGCGCCAGCAGCCAAGATCCCCCGGGGACCCAGTACTTC.

The chain recombines TRBV4-3 with TRBJ2-1; D may be TRBD2 (5 bases). CDR1 is LGHNA, CDR2 YSLEER, per germline. Trimming pared 0 bases from V and 6 bases from J, leaving 12 bases between. This CDR3 spans 15 amino acids. CDR3 sequence (DNA): TGCGCCAGCAGCCAAGATAGTGGACTCTTCAATGAGCAGTTCTTC. This encodes CASSQDSGLFNEQFF.

The V gene is TRBV28, the J gene TRBJ2-7; 8 bases match TRBD2. This CDR3 comprises 15 residues. V dropped 7 bases and J dropped 5; count of bases not matched to a gene: 13. Germline CDR1 MDHEN, CDR2 SYDVKM. This CDR3 reads CASTPQREIGHEQYF. The CDR3 DNA reads as TGTGCCAGCACCCCACAGCGGGAGATTGGACACGAGCAGTACTTC. The full variable domain, with the rest looked up from reference TRBV28 and TRBJ2-7, is DVKVTQSSRYLVKRTGEKVFLECVQDMDHENMFWYRQDPGLGLRLIYFSYDVKMKEKGDIPEGYSVSREKKERFSLILESASTNQTSMYLCASTPQREIGHEQYFGPGTRLTVT.

Comment on this clonotype: One end of the junction varies from germline; a read error may be responsible. This chain uses TRBV28 with TRBJ1-2; 7 nucleotides match TRBD1. Germline V CDR1 and CDR2: MDHEN, SYDVKM. The CDR3 contains 19 residues. Here the CDR3 DNA reads TGCGCCAGCAGTTTATGGAAACAGGGGCACACAGTTTCTCTGGGAGGCTACACCTTC. Translated, it gives CASSLWKQGHTVSLGGYTF.

The CDR3 sequence: CASSRLEGRVNTEAFF. In nucleotides, the CDR3 is TGTGCCAGCAGCCGGCTCGAGGGAAGGGTGAACACTGAAGCTTTCTTT. The V gene is TRBV4-2, the J gene TRBJ1-1; D uncertain. The V gene lost 4 bases and the J gene lost 0 bases, with 15 bases spanning the gap. Germline CDR1 LGHNA, CDR2 YNFKEQ. CDR3 length: 16 residues.

The chain couples TRBV11-2 to TRBJ1-2; D gene unclear. Between the trimmed V and J ends, which lost 1 base and 13 bases, there was a span of 13 bases. From germline, CDR1 is SGHAT and CDR2 FQNNGV. The CDR3 has 12 amino acids. This CDR3 reads CASSLVSEACTF. CDR3 nucleotide sequence: TGTGCCAGCAGCTTAGTGTCAGAGGCTTGCACCTTC.

The chain employs TRBV7-2 and TRBJ2-1; D unclear. Germline lookup yields CDR1 SGHTA and CDR2 FQGNSA. The CDR3 totals 13 residues. V lost 4 bases, J lost 5 bases, and 9 bases lay in between. The CDR3 spells CASSYGLHNEQFF. In DNA form, the CDR3 reads TGTGCCAGCAGCTACGGGCTCCACAATGAGCAGTTCTTC.

This clonotype was detected a few times. DNA for the CDR3: TGCAGTGCTAGTACCCAGTCCGGGAACTACGAGCAGTACTTC. Protein sequence: CSASTQSGNYEQYF. The chain carries TRBV20-1 and TRBJ2-5; a possible D gene is TRBD2 (5 bases). The DNA end is more similar to TRBJ2-7, so the J call may be wrong. Germline assignment: CDR1 DFQATT and CDR2 SNEGSKA (reference sequence). The CDR3 has 14 residues.

About this clonotype: A read error may account for a junction end that differs from germline. The chain carries TRBV3-1 and TRBJ2-2, with a possible D match to TRBD2 (5 bases). CDR3 size: 13 residues. CDR1 is LGHDT and CDR2 is YNNKEL in the germline V gene (reference sequence). The CDR3 DNA reads as TGTGCCAGCAGCCAGGGTAACACCGGGGAGCTGTCTTTT. This translates into CASSQGNTGELSF. The entire variable domain, with the rest obtained from reference TRBV3-1 and TRBJ2-2, is as follows: DTAVSQTPKYLVTQMGNDKSIKCEQNLGHDTMYWYKQDSKKFLKIMFSYNNKELIINETVPNRFSPKSPDKAHLNLHINSLELGDSAVYFCASSQGNTGELSFGEGSRLTVL.

There are a few counts of this clonotype. The J gene is TRBJ2-3, the V gene TRBV12-3 or TRBV12-4; the D gene is possibly TRBD2 (6 bases). CDR3 size: 15 residues. V shed 3 bases and J shed 6 bases, with 16 bases lying between them. The CDR3 is CASSLAPWEEDTQYF. CDR3 sequence (DNA): TGTGCCAGCAGTTTGGCGCCGTGGGAGGAGGATACGCAGTATTTT.

The chain employs TRBV14 and TRBJ2-5, with TRBD1 identical over 9 bases. The CDR3 is 16 residues long. Trimming removed 5 bases from V and 1 base from J; junction bases left unmatched: 8. From germline, CDR1 is SGHDN and CDR2 FVKESK. Here the CDR3 reads CASSWGQGLIQETQYF. CDR3 coding DNA: TGTGCCAGCAGCTGGGGACAGGGTCTGATCCAAGAGACCCAGTACTTC.

This chain uses TRBV5-6 with TRBJ2-1; D is undetermined. This CDR3 is 13 amino acids long. Between the trimmed V and J ends, which lost 0 bases and 7 bases, there was a span of 8 bases. In germline, CDR1 is SGHDT, CDR2 YYEEEE. Here the CDR3 reads CASSLGRRNEQFF. CDR3 coding DNA: TGTGCCAGCAGCTTGGGGAGACGGAATGAGCAGTTCTTC. Looking up the rest from reference TRBV5-6 and TRBJ2-1 gives the full variable domain: DAGVTQSPTHLIKTRGQQVTLRCSPKSGHDTVSWYQQALGQGPQFIFQYYEEEERQRGNFPDRFSGHQFPNYSSELNVNALLLGDSALYLCASSLGRRNEQFFGPGTRLTVL.

This chain joins TRBV7-2 and TRBJ1-3; D gene uncertain. Germline lookup yields CDR1 SGHTA and CDR2 FQGNSA. The CDR3 sequence is 13 residues long. Trimming took off 3 bases at V and 11 bases at J, with 14 bases between the two ends. The CDR3 is CASSFRALGPIYF. CDR3 nucleotide sequence: TGTGCCAGCAGCTTCCGGGCCCTGGGCCCCATATATTTT.

This sequence joins TRBV4-3 and TRBJ2-7; no definite D call. There are 13 residues in the CDR3. Per germline, CDR1 LGHNA and CDR2 YSLEER. Trimming left V 4 bases short and J 3 bases short, with 10 bases between. CDR3 sequence (DNA): TGCGCCAGCAGCCTTCTCAAGGACTACGAGCAGTACTTC. Protein: CASSLLKDYEQYF.

This clonotype appeared a few times. CDR3 sequence (DNA): TGCGCCAGCAGCTTGGATCTTGGACAGGGAGTAGAGACCCAGTACTTC. Protein product: CASSLDLGQGVETQYF. The chain is built from TRBV5-1 and TRBJ2-5, with 8 positions matching TRBD1. V gave up 0 bases and J gave up 4 bases; unmatched junction bases: 8. CDR1 is SGHRS, CDR2 YFSETQ, per germline. This CDR3 is 16 amino acids long.

The chain links TRBV7-2 to TRBJ2-7; tentative D call: TRBD1 (6 bases). This CDR3 has 14 amino acids. Germline CDR1 SGHTA, CDR2 FQGNSA. V lost 5 bases, J lost 1 base, and 12 bases lay in between. The CDR3 bases are TGTGCCAGCAGCGAGCTAGGGGGTTCCTACGAGCAGTACTTC. Residues: CASSELGGSYEQYF.

The chain carries TRBV29-1 and TRBJ2-5; D is perhaps TRBD2 (6 bases). The DNA end is a closer match to TRBJ2-1, so the J assignment may be wrong. Germline V lookup: CDR1 SQVTM, CDR2 ANQGSEA. The CDR3 has 16 residues. CDR3 DNA: TGCAGCGTTGAAGGGGGGTGGGGGGTCCGGCCGGATGAGCAGTTCTTC. The encoded protein is CSVEGGWGVRPDEQFF.

This rearrangement joins TRBV4-3 to TRBJ2-3; TRBD2 might be the D (5 bases). Trimming took 4 bases from V and 5 from J, leaving 10 bases between them. Germline V gene data show CDR1 as LGHNA and CDR2 as YSLEER. CDR3 length: 13 amino acids. The CDR3 reads CASSLSEGDTQYF. The CDR3 nucleotides read TGCGCCAGCAGCCTCTCCGAGGGAGATACGCAGTATTTT.

This clonotype showed up many times. The J gene is TRBJ1-6, the V gene TRBV20-1; 8 bases line up with TRBD1. V lost 0 bases, J lost 6 bases, and 1 base stayed unmatched. Looked up from germline, CDR1 is DFQATT and CDR2 is SNEGSKA (reference sequence). The CDR3 loop spans 14 amino acids. The CDR3 sequence is CSARETGVNSPLHF. The CDR3 nucleotides are TGCAGTGCTAGAGAGACAGGGGTTAATTCACCCCTCCACTTT.

Only one count was recorded for this clonotype. The chain uses TRBV5-6 and TRBJ1-4; a weak D match, TRBD1 (6 bases). V lost 0 bases to trimming and J lost 10 bases, with 13 bases between them. The germline gives CDR1 SGHDT, CDR2 YYEEEE. This CDR3 region has 14 residues. The CDR3 here is CASSLALQGGKLFF. Here the CDR3 DNA reads TGTGCCAGCAGCTTGGCCTTACAGGGTGGAAAACTGTTTTTT.

V is TRBV28 and J is TRBJ1-1; D ambiguous. Trimming removed 6 bases at V and 7 bases at J, with 15 bases between. The CDR3 extends over 13 amino acids. Germline V gene lookup returns CDR1 MDHEN and CDR2 SYDVKM. The CDR3 DNA reads TGTGCCAGCAGCTTAGTTCCGGGAGGTGAAGCTTTCTTT. Residues: CASSLVPGGEAFF.

The genes are TRBV7-9 and TRBJ1-2, with D maybe TRBD1 (6 bases). Germline lookup yields CDR1 SEHNR and CDR2 FQNEAQ (reference sequence). The CDR3 contains 16 residues. Trimming took 0 bases from V and 5 from J, leaving 16 bases between them. Here the CDR3 DNA reads TGTGCCAGCAGCTTAGCGTCGGGGGGCACGGGGTATGGCTACACCTTC. Amino acid sequence: CASSLASGGTGYGYTF.